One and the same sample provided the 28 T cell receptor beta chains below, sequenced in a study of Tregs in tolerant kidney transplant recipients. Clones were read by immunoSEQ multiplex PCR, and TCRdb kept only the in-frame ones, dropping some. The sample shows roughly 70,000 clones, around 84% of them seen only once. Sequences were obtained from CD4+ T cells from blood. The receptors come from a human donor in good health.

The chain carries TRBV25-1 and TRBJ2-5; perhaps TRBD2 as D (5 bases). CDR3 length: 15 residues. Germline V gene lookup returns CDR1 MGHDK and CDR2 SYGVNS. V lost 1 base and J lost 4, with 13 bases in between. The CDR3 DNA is TGTGCCAGCAGTGAATCTAGAGGGATGCGAGAGACCCAGTACTTC. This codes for CASSESRGMRETQYF.

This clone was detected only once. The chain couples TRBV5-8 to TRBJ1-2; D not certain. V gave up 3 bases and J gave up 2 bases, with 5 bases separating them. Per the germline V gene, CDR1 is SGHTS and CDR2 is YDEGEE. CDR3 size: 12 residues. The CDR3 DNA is TGTGCCAGCAGCTCCAGGAACTATGGCTACACCTTC. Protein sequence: CASSSRNYGYTF. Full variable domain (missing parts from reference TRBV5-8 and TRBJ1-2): EAGVTQSPTHLIKTRGQQATLRCSPISGHTSVYWYQQALGLGLQFLLWYDEGEERNRGNFPPRFSGRQFPNYSSELNVNALELEDSALYLCASSSRNYGYTFGSGTRLTVV.

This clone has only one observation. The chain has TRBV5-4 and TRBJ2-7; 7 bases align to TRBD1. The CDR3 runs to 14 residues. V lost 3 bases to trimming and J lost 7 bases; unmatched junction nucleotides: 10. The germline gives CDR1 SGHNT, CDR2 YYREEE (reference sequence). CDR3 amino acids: CASSYPTGLGEQYF. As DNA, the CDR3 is TGTGCCAGCAGCTACCCGACAGGGCTGGGGGAGCAGTACTTC. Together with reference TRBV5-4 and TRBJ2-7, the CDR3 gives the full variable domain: ETGVTQSPTHLIKTRGQQVTLRCSSQSGHNTVSWYQQALGQGPQFIFQYYREEENGRGNFPPRFSGLQFPNYSSELNVNALELDDSALYLCASSYPTGLGEQYFGPGTRLTVT.

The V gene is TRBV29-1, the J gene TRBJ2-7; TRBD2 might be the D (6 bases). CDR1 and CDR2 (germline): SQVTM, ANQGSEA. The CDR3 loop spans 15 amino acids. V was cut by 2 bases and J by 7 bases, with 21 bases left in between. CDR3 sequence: CSVEKAAGPAREQYF. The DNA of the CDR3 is TGCAGCGTTGAAAAGGCGGCGGGGCCGGCGCGGGAGCAGTACTTC.

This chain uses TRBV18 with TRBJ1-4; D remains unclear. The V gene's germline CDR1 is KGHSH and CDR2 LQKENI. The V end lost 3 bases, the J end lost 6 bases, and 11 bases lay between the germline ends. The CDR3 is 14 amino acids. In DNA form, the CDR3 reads TGTGCCAGCTCACCCCGGGCTTCGGATGAAAAACTGTTTTTT. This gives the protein CASSPRASDEKLFF.

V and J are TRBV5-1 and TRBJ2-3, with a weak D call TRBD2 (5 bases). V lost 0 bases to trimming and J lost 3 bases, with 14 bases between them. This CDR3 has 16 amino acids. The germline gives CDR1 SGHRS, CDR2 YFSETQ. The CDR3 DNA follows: TGCGCCAGCAGCTTGGCACCAACGGGGTCAACAGATACGCAGTATTTT. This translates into CASSLAPTGSTDTQYF.

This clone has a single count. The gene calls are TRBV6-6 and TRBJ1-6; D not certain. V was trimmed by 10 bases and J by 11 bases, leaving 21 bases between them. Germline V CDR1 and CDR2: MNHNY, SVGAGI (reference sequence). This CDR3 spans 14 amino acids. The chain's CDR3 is CATSPNGLSAPLHF. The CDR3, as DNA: TGTGCCACCTCACCTAATGGGCTATCGGCACCCCTCCACTTT.

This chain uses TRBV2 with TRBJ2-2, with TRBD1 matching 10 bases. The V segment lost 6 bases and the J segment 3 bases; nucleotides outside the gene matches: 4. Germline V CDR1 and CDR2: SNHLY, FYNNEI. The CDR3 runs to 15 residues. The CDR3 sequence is CASRSDRGHTGELFF. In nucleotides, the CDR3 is TGTGCCAGCAGATCCGACAGGGGGCACACCGGGGAGCTGTTTTTT.

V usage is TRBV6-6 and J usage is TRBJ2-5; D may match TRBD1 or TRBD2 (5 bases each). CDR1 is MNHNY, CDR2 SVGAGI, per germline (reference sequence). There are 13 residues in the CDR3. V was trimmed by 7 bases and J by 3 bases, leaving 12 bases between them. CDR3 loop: CASTTGPEETQYF. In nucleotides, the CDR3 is TGTGCCAGCACAACGGGGCCCGAAGAGACCCAGTACTTC.

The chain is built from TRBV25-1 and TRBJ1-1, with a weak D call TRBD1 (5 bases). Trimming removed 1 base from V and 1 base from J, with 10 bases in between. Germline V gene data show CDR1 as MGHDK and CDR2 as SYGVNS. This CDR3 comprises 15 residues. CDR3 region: CASSESGLGNTEAFF. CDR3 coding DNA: TGTGCCAGCAGTGAATCAGGGTTGGGGAACACTGAAGCTTTCTTT. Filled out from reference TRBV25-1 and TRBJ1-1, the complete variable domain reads EADIYQTPRYLVIGTGKKITLECSQTMGHDKMYWYQQDPGMELHLIHYSYGVNSTEKGDLSSESTVSRIRTEHFPLTLESARPSHTSQYLCASSESGLGNTEAFFGQGTRLTVV.

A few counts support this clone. CDR3 residues: CASSHKIITGELFF. The DNA of the CDR3 is TGTGCCAGCAGTCACAAGATTATCACCGGGGAGCTGTTTTTT. The J gene is TRBJ2-2, the V gene TRBV27; no clear D gene. From germline, CDR1 is MNHEY and CDR2 SMNVEV (reference sequence). V lost 5 bases and J 4 bases, leaving 11 bases between the germline ends. The CDR3 totals 14 residues.

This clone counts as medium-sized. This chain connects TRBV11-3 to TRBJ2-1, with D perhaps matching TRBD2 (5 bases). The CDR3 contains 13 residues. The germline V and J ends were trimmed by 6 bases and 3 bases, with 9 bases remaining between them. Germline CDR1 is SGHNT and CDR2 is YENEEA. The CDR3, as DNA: TGTGCCAGCAGTAGAGGGTTCTACAATGAGCAGTTCTTC. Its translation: CASSRGFYNEQFF.

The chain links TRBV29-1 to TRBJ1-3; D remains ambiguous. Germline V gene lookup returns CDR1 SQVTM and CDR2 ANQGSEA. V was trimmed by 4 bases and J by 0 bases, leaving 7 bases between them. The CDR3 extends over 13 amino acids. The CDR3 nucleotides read TGCAGCGTTGTTGCCAGCTCTGGAAACACCATATATTTT. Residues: CSVVASSGNTIYF.

Written as DNA, the CDR3 is TGCGCCAGCACCTGGGGACAGACGAGGGATACGCAGTATTTT. Translation gives CASTWGQTRDTQYF. V is TRBV5-1 and J is TRBJ2-3; 7 positions match TRBD1. The CDR3 spans 14 residues. Trimming cost V 6 bases and J 6 bases; bases outside gene matches: 10. The germline V gene encodes CDR1 SGHRS and CDR2 YFSETQ.

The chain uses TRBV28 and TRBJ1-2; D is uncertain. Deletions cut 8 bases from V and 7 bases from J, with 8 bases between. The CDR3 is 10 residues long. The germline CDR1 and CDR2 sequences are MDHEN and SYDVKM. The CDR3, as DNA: TGTGCCAGCGAAAGATCTGGCTACACCTTC. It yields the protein CASERSGYTF.

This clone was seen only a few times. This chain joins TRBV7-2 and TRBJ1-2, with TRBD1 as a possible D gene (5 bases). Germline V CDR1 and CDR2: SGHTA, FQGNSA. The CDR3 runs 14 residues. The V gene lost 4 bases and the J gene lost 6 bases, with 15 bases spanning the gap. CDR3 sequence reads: CASSSTGVVDGYTF. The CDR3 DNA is TGTGCCAGCAGCTCAACGGGGGTGGTGGATGGCTACACCTTC.

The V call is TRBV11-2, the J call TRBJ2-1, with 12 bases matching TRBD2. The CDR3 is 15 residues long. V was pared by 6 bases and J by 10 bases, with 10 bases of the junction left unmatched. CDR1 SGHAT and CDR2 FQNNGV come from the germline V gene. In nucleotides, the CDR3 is TGTGCCAGCAGGCCGCTAGCGGGAGGGCCATACGAGCAGTTCTTC. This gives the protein CASRPLAGGPYEQFF.

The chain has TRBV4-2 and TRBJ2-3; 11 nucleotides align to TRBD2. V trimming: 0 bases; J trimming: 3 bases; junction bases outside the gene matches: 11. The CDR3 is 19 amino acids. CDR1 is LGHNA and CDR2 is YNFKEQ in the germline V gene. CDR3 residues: CASSQDESQTSGDTDTQYF. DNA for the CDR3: TGTGCCAGCAGCCAAGACGAGTCCCAGACTAGCGGGGATACAGATACGCAGTATTTT.

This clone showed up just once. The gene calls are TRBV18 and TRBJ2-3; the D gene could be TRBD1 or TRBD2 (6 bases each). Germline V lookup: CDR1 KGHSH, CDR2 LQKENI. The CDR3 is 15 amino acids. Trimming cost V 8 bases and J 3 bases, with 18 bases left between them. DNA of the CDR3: TGTGCCAGCGGTGAGGGGGGAGGATGGACAGATACGCAGTATTTT. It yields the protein CASGEGGGWTDTQYF.

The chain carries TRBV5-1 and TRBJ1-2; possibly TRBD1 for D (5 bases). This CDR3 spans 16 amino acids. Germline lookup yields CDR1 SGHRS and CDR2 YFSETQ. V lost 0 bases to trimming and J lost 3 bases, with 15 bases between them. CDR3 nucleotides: TGCGCCAGCAGCTTGGCTCCTGGGACCTGGGACTATGGCTACACCTTC. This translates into CASSLAPGTWDYGYTF.

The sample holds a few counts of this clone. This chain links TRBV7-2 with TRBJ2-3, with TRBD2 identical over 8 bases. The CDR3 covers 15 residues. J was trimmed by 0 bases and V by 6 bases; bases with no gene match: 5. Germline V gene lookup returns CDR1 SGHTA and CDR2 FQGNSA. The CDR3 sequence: CASSQLAASTDTQYF. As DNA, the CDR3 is TGTGCCAGCAGTCAACTAGCGGCTAGCACAGATACGCAGTATTTT.

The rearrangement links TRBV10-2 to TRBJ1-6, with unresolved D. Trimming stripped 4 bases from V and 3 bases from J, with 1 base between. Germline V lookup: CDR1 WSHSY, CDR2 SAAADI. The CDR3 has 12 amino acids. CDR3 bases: TGCGCCAGCAGTGGCTATAATTCACCCCTCCACTTT. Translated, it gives CASSGYNSPLHF.

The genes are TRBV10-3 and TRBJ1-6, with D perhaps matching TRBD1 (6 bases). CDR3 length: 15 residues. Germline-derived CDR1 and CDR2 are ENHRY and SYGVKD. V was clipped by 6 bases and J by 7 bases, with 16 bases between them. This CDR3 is CAIRALDSRNSPLHF. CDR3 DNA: TGTGCCATCAGGGCGTTGGACAGTCGAAATTCACCCCTCCACTTT.

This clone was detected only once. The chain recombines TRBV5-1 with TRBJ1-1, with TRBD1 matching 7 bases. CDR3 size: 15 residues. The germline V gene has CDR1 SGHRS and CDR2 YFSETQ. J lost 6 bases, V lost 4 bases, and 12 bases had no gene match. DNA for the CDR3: TGCGCCAGCAGCAGGTTAGGGGGCCGTGTGGCTGAAGCTTTCTTT. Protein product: CASSRLGGRVAEAFF. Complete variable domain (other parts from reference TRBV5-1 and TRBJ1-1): KAGVTQTPRYLIKTRGQQVTLSCSPISGHRSVSWYQQTPGQGLQFLFEYFSETQRNKGNFPGRFSGRQFSNSRSEMNVSTLELGDSALYLCASSRLGGRVAEAFFGQGTRLTVV.

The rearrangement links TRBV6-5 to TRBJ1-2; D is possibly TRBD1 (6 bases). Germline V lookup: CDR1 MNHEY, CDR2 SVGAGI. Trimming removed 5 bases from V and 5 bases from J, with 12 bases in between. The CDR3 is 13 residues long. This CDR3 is CASSRDTRYGYTF. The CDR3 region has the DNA TGTGCCAGCAGTAGGGACACTAGATATGGCTACACCTTC.

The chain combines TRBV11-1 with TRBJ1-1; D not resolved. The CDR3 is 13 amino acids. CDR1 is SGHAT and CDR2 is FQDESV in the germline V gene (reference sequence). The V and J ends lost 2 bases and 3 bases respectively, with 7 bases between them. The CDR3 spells CASSLQDYTEAFF. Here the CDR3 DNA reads TGTGCCAGCAGCTTACAGGATTACACTGAAGCTTTCTTT.

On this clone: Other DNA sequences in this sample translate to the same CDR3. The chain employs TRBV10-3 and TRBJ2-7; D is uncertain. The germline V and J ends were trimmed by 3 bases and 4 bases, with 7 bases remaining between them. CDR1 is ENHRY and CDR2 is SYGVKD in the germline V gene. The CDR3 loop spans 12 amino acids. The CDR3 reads CAISEGGYEQYF. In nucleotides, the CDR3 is TGTGCCATCAGTGAAGGCGGATACGAGCAGTACTTC.

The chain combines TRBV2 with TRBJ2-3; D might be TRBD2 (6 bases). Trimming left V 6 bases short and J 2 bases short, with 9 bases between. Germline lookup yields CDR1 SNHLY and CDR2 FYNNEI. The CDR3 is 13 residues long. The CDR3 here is CASRTRTTDTQYF. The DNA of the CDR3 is TGTGCCAGCAGGACTAGAACCACAGATACGCAGTATTTT.